This T cell receptor (beta chain) was profiled in a study of regulatory T cells in long-lasting Graves disease. This clonotype was seen at least ten times. Libraries of TCR beta came from iRepertoire HTBI primers plus Arm-PCR of CDR3 regions. TCRdb re-called the multiplex PCR reads through MiXCR, storing one row per CDR3 protein. The table lists around 400,000 distinct CDR3 sequences, roughly a sixth of them singletons, with about 24% in the top ten. The sample's time point: newly diagnosed GD, antithyroid drugs for less than 3 months. TCR sequences were obtained from RNA taken from PBMCs. The CDR3 is made up of 14 amino acids. The V gene's germline CDR1 is SNHLY and CDR2 FYNNEI. Deletions cut 11 bases from V and 1 base from J, with 15 bases between.

Here the sequenced sample was peripheral blood mononuclear cells (PBMCs), taken at new diagnosis, from a patient treated with antithyroid drugs. The J gene is TRBJ1-5, the V gene TRBV2, with D maybe TRBD1 (5 bases). This TCR was sampled from a female donor with Graves disease. The DNA of the CDR3 is TGTGCCTGGGGACCGCCGGTGAGCAATCAGCCCCAGCATTTT. It codes for CAWGPPVSNQPQHF.